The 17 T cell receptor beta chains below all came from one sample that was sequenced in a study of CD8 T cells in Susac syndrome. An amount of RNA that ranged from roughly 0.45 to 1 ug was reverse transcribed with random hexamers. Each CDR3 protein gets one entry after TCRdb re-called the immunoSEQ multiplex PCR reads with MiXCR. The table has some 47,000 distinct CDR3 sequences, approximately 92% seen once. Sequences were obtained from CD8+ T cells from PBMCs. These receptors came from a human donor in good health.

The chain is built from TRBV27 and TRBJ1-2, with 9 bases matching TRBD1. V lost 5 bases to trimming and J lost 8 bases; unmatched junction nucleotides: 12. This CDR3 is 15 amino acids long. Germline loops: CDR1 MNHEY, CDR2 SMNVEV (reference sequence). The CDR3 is CASSPLQGALEGYTF. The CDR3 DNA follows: TGTGCCAGCAGTCCACTACAGGGGGCGTTAGAAGGCTACACCTTC.

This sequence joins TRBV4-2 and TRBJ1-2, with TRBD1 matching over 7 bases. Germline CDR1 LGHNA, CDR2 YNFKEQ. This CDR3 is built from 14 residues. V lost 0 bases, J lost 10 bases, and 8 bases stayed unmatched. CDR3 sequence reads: CASSQDPSDRDYTF. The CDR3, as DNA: TGTGCCAGCAGCCAAGATCCCAGTGACAGGGACTACACCTTC.

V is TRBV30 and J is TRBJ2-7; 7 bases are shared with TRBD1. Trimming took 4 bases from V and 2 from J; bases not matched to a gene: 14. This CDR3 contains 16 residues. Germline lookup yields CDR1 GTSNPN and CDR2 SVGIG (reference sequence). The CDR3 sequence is CAWTSLGQVPPYEQYF. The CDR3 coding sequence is TGTGCCTGGACCTCACTCGGACAGGTCCCTCCCTACGAGCAGTACTTC.

DNA for the CDR3: TGTGCCAGCAGTTTATCGATCCCTACCTGGGGGGAGCTGTTTTTT. It translates to CASSLSIPTWGELFF. The rearrangement links TRBV27 to TRBJ2-2; D uncertain. The CDR3 sequence is 15 residues long. V was pared by 0 bases and J by 8 bases, with 13 bases between. The germline CDR1 and CDR2 sequences are MNHEY and SMNVEV (reference sequence).

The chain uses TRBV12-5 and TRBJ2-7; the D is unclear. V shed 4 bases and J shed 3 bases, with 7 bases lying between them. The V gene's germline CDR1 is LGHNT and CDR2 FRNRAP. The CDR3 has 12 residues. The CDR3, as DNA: TGTGCTAGTGGTTCTCCCCACTACGAGCAGTACTTC. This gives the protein CASGSPHYEQYF.

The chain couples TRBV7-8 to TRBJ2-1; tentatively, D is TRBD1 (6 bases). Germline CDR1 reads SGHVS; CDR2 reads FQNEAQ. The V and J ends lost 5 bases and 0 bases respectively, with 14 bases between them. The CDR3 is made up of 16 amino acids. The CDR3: CASSPGARISYNEQFF. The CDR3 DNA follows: TGTGCCAGCAGCCCAGGGGCGAGGATCTCCTACAATGAGCAGTTCTTC.

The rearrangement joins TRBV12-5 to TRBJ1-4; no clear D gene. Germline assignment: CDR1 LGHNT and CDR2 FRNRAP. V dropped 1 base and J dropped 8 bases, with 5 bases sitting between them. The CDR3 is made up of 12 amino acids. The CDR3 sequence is CASGLGGEKLFF. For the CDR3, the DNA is TGTGCTAGTGGTTTGGGAGGAGAAAAACTGTTTTTT.

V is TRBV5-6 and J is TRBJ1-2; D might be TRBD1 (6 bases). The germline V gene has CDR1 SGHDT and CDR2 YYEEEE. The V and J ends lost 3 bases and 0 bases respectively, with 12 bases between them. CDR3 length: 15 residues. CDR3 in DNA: TGTGCCAGCAGCTCCCGGACAGAGGCTAACTATGGCTACACCTTC. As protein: CASSSRTEANYGYTF. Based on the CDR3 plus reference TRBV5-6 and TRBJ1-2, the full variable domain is DAGVTQSPTHLIKTRGQQVTLRCSPKSGHDTVSWYQQALGQGPQFIFQYYEEEERQRGNFPDRFSGHQFPNYSSELNVNALLLGDSALYLCASSSRTEANYGYTFGSGTRLTVV.

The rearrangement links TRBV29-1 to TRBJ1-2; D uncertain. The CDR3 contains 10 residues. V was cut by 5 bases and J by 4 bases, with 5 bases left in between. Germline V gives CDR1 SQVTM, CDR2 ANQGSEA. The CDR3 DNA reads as TGCAGCGTTTTTGGCTATGGCTACACCTTC. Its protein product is CSVFGYGYTF.

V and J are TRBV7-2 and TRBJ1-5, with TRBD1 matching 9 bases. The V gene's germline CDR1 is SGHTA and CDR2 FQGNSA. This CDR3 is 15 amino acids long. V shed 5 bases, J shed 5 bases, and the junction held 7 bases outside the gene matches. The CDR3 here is CASSADRGPYQPQHF. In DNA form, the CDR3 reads TGTGCCAGCAGCGCGGACAGGGGCCCTTATCAGCCCCAGCATTTT.

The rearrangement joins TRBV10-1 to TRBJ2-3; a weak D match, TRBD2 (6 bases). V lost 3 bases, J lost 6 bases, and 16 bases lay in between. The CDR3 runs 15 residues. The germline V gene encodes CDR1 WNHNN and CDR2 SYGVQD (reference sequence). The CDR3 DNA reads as TGCGCCAGCAGTGAAACGGGAGACGGGTCGGATACGCAGTATTTT. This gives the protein CASSETGDGSDTQYF.

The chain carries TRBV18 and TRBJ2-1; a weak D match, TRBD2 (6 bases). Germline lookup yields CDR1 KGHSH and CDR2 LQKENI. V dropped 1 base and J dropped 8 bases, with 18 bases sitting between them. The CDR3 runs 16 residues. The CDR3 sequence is CASSPRDLTQFHEQFF. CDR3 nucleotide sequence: TGTGCCAGCTCACCACGGGACTTAACCCAATTCCATGAGCAGTTCTTC.

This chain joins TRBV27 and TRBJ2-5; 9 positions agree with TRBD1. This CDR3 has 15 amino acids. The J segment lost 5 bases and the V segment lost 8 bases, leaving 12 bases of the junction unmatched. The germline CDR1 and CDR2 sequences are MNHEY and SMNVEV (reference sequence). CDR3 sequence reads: CASGTGTGRAETQYF. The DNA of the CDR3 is TGTGCCAGCGGCACCGGGACAGGGCGGGCGGAGACCCAGTACTTC.

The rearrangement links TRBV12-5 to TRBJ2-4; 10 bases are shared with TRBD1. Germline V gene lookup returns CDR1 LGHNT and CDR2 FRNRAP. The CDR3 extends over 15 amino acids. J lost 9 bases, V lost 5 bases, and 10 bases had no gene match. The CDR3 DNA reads TGTGCTAGTGGTCCCGGGACAGGGGCCCGTGGCATTCAGTACTTC. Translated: CASGPGTGARGIQYF.

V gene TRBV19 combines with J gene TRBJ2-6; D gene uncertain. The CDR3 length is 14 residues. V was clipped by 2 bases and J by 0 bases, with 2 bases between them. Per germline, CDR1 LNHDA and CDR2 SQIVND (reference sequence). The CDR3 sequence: CASSISSGANVLTF. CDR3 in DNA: TGTGCCAGTAGTATATCCTCTGGGGCCAACGTCCTGACTTTC.

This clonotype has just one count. The CDR3 DNA sequence: TGCAGCACCAGCGGGAGCCCCTCTTCCTACAATGAGCAGTTCTTC. Protein product: CSTSGSPSSYNEQFF. The gene calls are TRBV20-1 and TRBJ2-1; 8 bases match TRBD2. The CDR3 length is 15 residues. Looked up from germline, CDR1 is DFQATT and CDR2 is SNEGSKA (reference sequence).

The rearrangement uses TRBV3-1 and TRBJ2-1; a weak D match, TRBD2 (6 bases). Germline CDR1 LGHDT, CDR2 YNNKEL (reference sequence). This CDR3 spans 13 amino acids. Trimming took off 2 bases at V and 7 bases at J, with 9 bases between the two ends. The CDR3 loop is CASSQRGRNEQFF. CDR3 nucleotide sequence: TGTGCCAGCAGCCAAAGAGGGAGGAATGAGCAGTTCTTC.